Described below is a single T cell receptor (beta chain) sequence and its context. This entry belongs to a study of blood T cell repertoires in COVID-19. Study summary: Samples representing acute and convalescent COVID-19 were sourced from the United States, Italy and Spain. T cells, B-cell-depleted T cells, or PBMCs supplied cDNA or gDNA.

Methods used by the authors: Scientists estimated how many nucleated cells there were by amplifying reference gene primers. This table comes from immunoSEQ multiplex PCR, and its TCRdb copy is limited to in-frame clones, with some not included. V and J calls and clone size come straight from that table; D and trimming were deduced from the DNA. The sample lists approximately 68,000 clones; approximately 86% were seen once. The sequenced sample consisted of peripheral blood. This clonotype was obtained from a woman aged 60 to 75 with acute or convalescent COVID-19.

Here the CDR3 reads CASSLEGLDPGELFF. Written as DNA, the CDR3 is TGCGCCAGCAGCTTGGAAGGACTTGACCCCGGGGAGCTGTTTTTT. The chain combines TRBV5-1 with TRBJ2-2; weak D call: TRBD2 (5 bases). Germline V CDR1 and CDR2: SGHRS, YFSETQ. Trimming took off 0 bases at V and 6 bases at J, with 12 bases between the two ends. The CDR3 has 15 residues.